Listed here are 18 T cell receptor beta chains from one sample, sequenced in a study of monozygotic twins with inflammatory bowel disease. TCRdb reanalyzed the 5' RACE reads, giving one entry per CDR3 protein sequence and no DNA. The sample includes over 100,000 distinct CDR3 sequences. Sequences were obtained from blood. The receptors were sampled from a human donor with ulcerative colitis or Crohn's disease, or a healthy co-twin of an affected twin (not recorded which).

The gene calls are TRBV7-8 and TRBJ2-2; TCRdb's D call, TRBD1, is unchecked because there is no DNA. Germline loops: CDR1 SGHVS, CDR2 FQNEAQ. The CDR3 length is 17 residues. The CDR3 reads CASSLPDRGHGTGELFF.

The V gene is TRBV6-5, the J gene TRBJ1-4; no DNA is available, so the TRBD1 call from TCRdb remains unchecked. Germline V lookup: CDR1 MNHEY, CDR2 SVGAGI. The CDR3 spans 15 residues. This chain's CDR3 is CASSSQGAEYEKLFF.

CDR3 residues: CSVLGIGDTQYF. The chain is built from TRBV20-1 and TRBJ2-3. The CDR3 is 12 residues long. Germline CDR1 and CDR2: DFQATT and SNEGSKA (reference sequence).

This chain links TRBV6-1 with TRBJ1-1; the D call of TRBD1 rests on TCRdb alone, since no DNA is present to check it. Germline V gene sequence: CDR1 MNHNS, CDR2 SASEGT. The CDR3 consists of 14 residues. This CDR3 reads CASRADRTGTEAFF.

The V gene is TRBV29-1, the J gene TRBJ1-2; TCRdb selects TRBD1, and the lack of DNA leaves this call unchecked. This CDR3 region has 14 residues. Germline CDR1 SQVTM, CDR2 ANQGSEA. CDR3 region: CSVEMGDRSYGYTF.

The chain is built from TRBV5-1 and TRBJ2-1. CDR3 length: 15 amino acids. Germline loops: CDR1 SGHRS, CDR2 YFSETQ. Here the CDR3 reads CASSLADPSYNEQFF.

The genes are TRBV27 and TRBJ2-7; the D call of TRBD2 rests on TCRdb alone, since no DNA is present to check it. The CDR3 loop spans 14 amino acids. Germline CDR1 reads MNHEY; CDR2 reads SMNVEV (reference sequence). The CDR3 reads CASSLLAVGNEQYF.

The CDR3 loop reads CASSGTGVTEAFF. The V gene is TRBV28, the J gene TRBJ1-1; TCRdb selects TRBD1, and the lack of DNA leaves this call unchecked. Germline V CDR1 and CDR2: MDHEN, SYDVKM. The CDR3 is made up of 13 amino acids. Filled out from reference TRBV28 and TRBJ1-1, the complete variable domain reads DVKVTQSSRYLVKRTGEKVFLECVQDMDHENMFWYRQDPGLGLRLIYFSYDVKMKEKGDIPEGYSVSREKKERFSLILESASTNQTSMYLCASSGTGVTEAFFGQGTRLTVV.

The V and J genes are TRBV4-1 and TRBJ2-1; lacking DNA, the TRBD1 call made by TCRdb goes unchecked. The length of the CDR3 is 17 residues. Germline CDR1 is MGHRA and CDR2 is YSYEKL. CDR3 amino acids: CASSPNPGGSWDNEQFF.

V gene TRBV12-3 or TRBV12-4 combines with J gene TRBJ1-4; there is no DNA to check the TCRdb D call of TRBD1. CDR3 length: 14 residues. The CDR3 sequence is CASSLDGASEKLFF.

The chain employs TRBV6-1 and TRBJ1-5; TCRdb outputs TRBD1, but without DNA this stays unchecked. In germline, CDR1 is MNHNS, CDR2 SASEGT. The CDR3 is 15 residues long. The CDR3 here is CASSPQGNSNQPQHF.

The CDR3 spells CAISELRGGDQPQHF. J is TRBJ1-5 and V is TRBV10-3. This CDR3 spans 15 amino acids. The germline V gene has CDR1 ENHRY and CDR2 SYGVKD.

The rearrangement joins TRBV20-1 to TRBJ2-1; the D call from TCRdb, TRBD1, cannot be confirmed without DNA. Looked up from germline, CDR1 is DFQATT and CDR2 is SNEGSKA (reference sequence). CDR3 size: 14 residues. The chain's CDR3 is CSPGGGTGVNEQFF.

The V and J genes are TRBV6-6 and TRBJ2-6. The germline gives CDR1 MNHNY, CDR2 SVGAGI (reference sequence). The CDR3 is made up of 14 amino acids. CDR3 sequence reads: CASCPSSGANVLTF.

The chain combines TRBV5-6 with TRBJ2-2; as DNA is missing, the TRBD2 call by TCRdb cannot be tested. The V gene's germline CDR1 is SGHDT and CDR2 YYEEEE. The length of the CDR3 is 15 residues. Here the CDR3 reads CASSLLAGGTGELFF.

This chain uses TRBV5-1 with TRBJ2-5. This CDR3 spans 14 amino acids. CDR1 and CDR2 from the germline V gene are SGHRS and YFSETQ. This chain's CDR3 is CASSLDRNEETQYF.

The gene calls are TRBV20-1 and TRBJ2-1; TCRdb reports TRBD1, a call that lacks DNA to check it against. Germline CDR1 is DFQATT and CDR2 is SNEGSKA (reference sequence). The CDR3 consists of 15 residues. CDR3: CSALGGDSSYNEQFF.

CDR3 sequence: CASSGQGANTEAFF. This chain uses TRBV5-1 with TRBJ1-1; TCRdb's D call of TRBD1 is untestable without DNA. Germline values: CDR1 SGHRS, CDR2 YFSETQ. The CDR3 spans 14 residues.